This TCR beta chain emerged from a study of blood T cell repertoires in COVID-19. On the study more broadly: Both acute and convalescent COVID-19 samples were obtained from the United States, Italy and Spain. The analysed material was cDNA or gDNA that came from T cells, B-cell-depleted T cells, or PBMCs.

Cohort allocation depended upon clinical history that participants reported. As processed by the authors: How many nucleated cells were present was estimated from reference gene primer amplification. TCRdb's table, derived via immunoSEQ multiplex PCR, lists solely in-frame clones and lacks some. V and J calls and clone size are those listed in that table; D and trimming were worked out from the DNA. The repertoire holds approximately 280,000 clones, with roughly 89% as singletons. In this sample, this clone turned up a few times. Per germline, CDR1 MNHEY and CDR2 SVGAGI. V lost 6 bases to trimming and J lost 1 base; unmatched junction nucleotides: 1. CDR3 length: 15 residues.

The sample taken for sequencing was PBMCs or T cells enriched from blood (not recorded which). This rearrangement joins TRBV6-5 to TRBJ1-6; 9 positions match TRBD1. The sequence was collected from a woman under 30 with acute COVID-19. CDR3 nucleotides: TGTGCCAGCAGGGGACAGGGTTCCTATAATTCACCCCTCCACTTT. Translating gives CASRGQGSYNSPLHF.